These 28 T cell receptor beta chains were sequenced from one sample in a study of blood T cell repertoires in COVID-19. Sequenced by immunoSEQ multiplex PCR; TCRdb stores in-frame clones only, minus some. Of around 380,000 clones detected, roughly four fifths appear once; the ten largest clones hold over 0.95%. The material sequenced was peripheral blood. The receptors come from a human donor with acute or convalescent COVID-19. The donor label of this sample is uncertain.

Many counts were recorded for this clone. The chain joins TRBV7-6 to TRBJ2-2, with D maybe TRBD2 (5 bases). CDR3 length equals 18 residues. Germline V lookup: CDR1 SGHVS, CDR2 FNYEAQ. Trimming took 0 bases from V and 0 from J, leaving 14 bases between them. CDR3 in DNA: TGTGCCAGCAGCTTAGCTTCTCTAGCAGCAGCGAACACCGGGGAGCTGTTTTTT. It codes for CASSLASLAAANTGELFF. The variable domain in full, with the rest retrieved from reference TRBV7-6 and TRBJ2-2, is GAGVSQSPRYKVTKRGQDVALRCDPISGHVSLYWYRQALGQGPEFLTYFNYEAQQDKSGLPNDRFSAERPEGSISTLTIQRTEQRDSAMYRCASSLASLAAANTGELFFGEGSRLTVL.

This chain uses TRBV6-5 with TRBJ1-1; TRBD1 matches 7 bases. The trim removed 6 bases at V and 3 bases at J, leaving 10 bases unmatched. Per germline, CDR1 MNHEY and CDR2 SVGAGI. The CDR3 is 15 residues long. The CDR3 region has the DNA TGTGCCAGCAGACTTACAGGGGCGCGGGACACTGAAGCTTTCTTT. Its protein product is CASRLTGARDTEAFF.

This clone was recorded a few times. The chain links TRBV5-6 to TRBJ2-3; possibly TRBD1 for D (6 bases). Germline-derived CDR1 and CDR2 are SGHDT and YYEEEE. V lost 0 bases, J lost 6 bases, and 17 bases lay in between. The CDR3 totals 16 residues. CDR3 sequence (DNA): TGTGCCAGCAGCTTGGGGTACTCAACAGGGCCCGATACGCAGTATTTT. It is translated as CASSLGYSTGPDTQYF. Together with reference TRBV5-6 and TRBJ2-3, the CDR3 gives the full variable domain: DAGVTQSPTHLIKTRGQQVTLRCSPKSGHDTVSWYQQALGQGPQFIFQYYEEEERQRGNFPDRFSGHQFPNYSSELNVNALLLGDSALYLCASSLGYSTGPDTQYFGPGTRLTVL.

V usage is TRBV9 and J usage is TRBJ1-5; D gene ambiguous. Germline V gene sequence: CDR1 SGDLS, CDR2 YYNGEE. The CDR3 runs to 15 residues. V was shortened by 0 bases and J by 2 bases, with 9 bases between the two germline ends. The CDR3 DNA sequence: TGTGCCAGCAGCGTAGGAGACTGGGGCAATCAGCCCCAGCATTTT. Its protein product is CASSVGDWGNQPQHF.

V usage is TRBV6-1 and J usage is TRBJ1-3; D ambiguous. V shed 1 base and J shed 0 bases, with 10 bases lying between them. Germline CDR1 and CDR2: MNHNS and SASEGT. CDR3 length equals 16 residues. The CDR3 DNA reads as TGTGCCAGCAGTGAAGGCGGTCCCCCCTCTGGAAACACCATATATTTT. Amino acids: CASSEGGPPSGNTIYF.

This clone was observed a single time. The gene calls are TRBV20-1 and TRBJ2-1, with 11 bases matching TRBD2. CDR1 and CDR2 from the germline V gene are DFQATT and SNEGSKA (reference sequence). Germline trimming cut 3 bases from V and 0 bases from J; bases unmatched to any gene: 13. The CDR3 runs to 19 residues. The DNA of the CDR3 is TGCAGTGCTAGTAGCCTAGCGGGAGGCACCTTCAGCTCCTACAATGAGCAGTTCTTC. This encodes CSASSLAGGTFSSYNEQFF.

J is TRBJ1-1 and V is TRBV7-2, with 9 bases identical to TRBD1. CDR1 and CDR2 (germline): SGHTA, FQGNSA. This CDR3 has 13 amino acids. The V gene end was trimmed by 5 bases and the J gene end by 13 bases; junction bases not matched to a gene: 11. The CDR3 region has the DNA TGTGCCAGCAGCGATCCGGGACAGGGAGGTGTTTTCTTT. It specifies CASSDPGQGGVFF.

The count of this clone is one. The CDR3 bases are TGTGCCAGCAGTGAATTAAGCTCCAAAGAGACCCAGTACTTC. Protein: CASSELSSKETQYF. The J gene is TRBJ2-5, the V gene TRBV2; no clear D. The CDR3 totals 14 residues. V gave up 2 bases and J gave up 3 bases, with 10 bases separating them. The germline gives CDR1 SNHLY, CDR2 FYNNEI. Based on the CDR3 plus reference TRBV2 and TRBJ2-5, the full variable domain is EPEVTQTPSHQVTQMGQEVILRCVPISNHLYFYWYRQILGQKVEFLVSFYNNEISEKSEIFDDQFSVERPDGSNFTLKIRSTKLEDSAMYFCASSELSSKETQYFGPGTRLLVL.

About this clone itself: The sample contains more than one DNA sequence encoding this CDR3. This chain joins TRBV18 and TRBJ1-3, with 9 nucleotides matching TRBD1. This CDR3 is built from 15 residues. The V segment lost 4 bases and the J segment 4 bases; nucleotides outside the gene matches: 5. Germline V gives CDR1 KGHSH, CDR2 LQKENI. The CDR3 DNA reads as TGTGCCAGCTCACGACCCGGACAGGGGGGAAACACCATATATTTT. The encoded protein is CASSRPGQGGNTIYF.

The CDR3 bases are TGTGCCACCCGGCCCGACGGGAACAGAATTGGCAATCAGCCCCAGCATTTT. Translated, it gives CATRPDGNRIGNQPQHF. The J gene is TRBJ1-5, the V gene TRBV24-1; D gene unclear. The CDR3 covers 17 residues. Trimming stripped 9 bases from V and 2 bases from J, with 22 bases between. Per the germline V gene, CDR1 is KGHDR and CDR2 is SFDVKD.

This chain uses TRBV5-6 with TRBJ1-6, with TRBD1 as a possible D gene (5 bases). CDR3 length: 16 residues. V was cut by 2 bases and J by 0 bases, with 9 bases left in between. CDR1 and CDR2 from the germline V gene are SGHDT and YYEEEE. The CDR3 spells CASSFSGFSYNSPLHF. The CDR3 DNA reads TGTGCCAGCAGCTTCTCAGGGTTCTCCTATAATTCACCCCTCCACTTT.

The genes are TRBV19 and TRBJ2-2, with TRBD2 matching 8 bases. Germline CDR1 LNHDA, CDR2 SQIVND (reference sequence). The length of the CDR3 is 17 residues. The V gene end was trimmed by 6 bases and the J gene end by 0 bases; junction bases not matched to a gene: 9. The DNA for the CDR3 is TGTGCCAGTAGCCAGGAAGCGGGAGCCCCGAACACCGGGGAGCTGTTTTTT. Translating gives CASSQEAGAPNTGELFF.

This sequence joins TRBV7-9 and TRBJ2-1; 8 positions match TRBD2. The trim removed 4 bases at V and 3 bases at J, leaving 14 bases unmatched. This CDR3 has 18 residues. Germline lookup yields CDR1 SEHNR and CDR2 FQNEAQ (reference sequence). CDR3 protein: CASSSWGLDTNRYNEQFF. CDR3 DNA: TGTGCCAGCAGCTCATGGGGACTAGACACAAATCGCTACAATGAGCAGTTCTTC.

J is TRBJ2-5 and V is TRBV30; D not certain. Trimming shortened V by 1 base and J by 6 bases, and 15 bases separated the two germline ends. Germline V gene data show CDR1 as GTSNPN and CDR2 as SVGIG (reference sequence). The CDR3 consists of 14 residues. DNA of the CDR3: TGTGCCTGGAGTGGAGCGCAGACTGTGAAGACCCAGTACTTC. Encoded protein: CAWSGAQTVKTQYF. Full variable domain (missing parts from reference TRBV30 and TRBJ2-5): SQTIHQWPATLVQPVGSPLSLECTVEGTSNPNLYWYRQAAGRGLQLLFYSVGIGQISSEVPQNLSASRPQDRQFILSSKKLLLSDSGFYLCAWSGAQTVKTQYFGPGTRLLVL.

J is TRBJ2-1 and V is TRBV18; maybe TRBD2 (6 bases). The germline gives CDR1 KGHSH, CDR2 LQKENI. This CDR3 contains 14 residues. Deletions cut 2 bases from V and 9 bases from J, with 14 bases between. DNA for the CDR3: TGTGCCAGCTCACCAACTAGCCGGGTCGGTGAGCAGTTCTTC. This codes for CASSPTSRVGEQFF.

V gene TRBV4-2 combines with J gene TRBJ1-2; TRBD1 is a possible D gene (5 bases). CDR3 size: 13 residues. Germline CDR1 reads LGHNA; CDR2 reads YNFKEQ. V lost 0 bases and J lost 5, with 7 bases in between. CDR3: CASSQDPGYGYTF. The DNA of the CDR3 is TGTGCCAGCAGCCAAGATCCAGGGTATGGCTACACCTTC.

The chain links TRBV15 to TRBJ2-1, with D perhaps matching TRBD2 (5 bases). V lost 0 bases and J 6 bases, leaving 18 bases between the germline ends. The CDR3 covers 17 residues. Germline values: CDR1 LNHNV, CDR2 YYDKDF (reference sequence). The CDR3 sequence: CATSRDPPGGSINEQFF. CDR3 coding DNA: TGTGCCACCAGCAGAGATCCCCCCGGCGGGTCTATCAATGAGCAGTTCTTC.

V usage is TRBV6-1 and J usage is TRBJ1-1, with D unresolved. CDR1 is MNHNS, CDR2 SASEGT, per germline. The V end was cut by 4 bases, the J end by 1 base, with 13 bases between. The CDR3 extends over 15 amino acids. This CDR3 is CASSGARGPNTEAFF. DNA of the CDR3: TGTGCCAGCAGTGGAGCCCGGGGTCCGAACACTGAAGCTTTCTTT.

J is TRBJ1-1 and V is TRBV18; D remains unclear. Between the trimmed V and J ends, which lost 2 bases and 4 bases, there was a span of 17 bases. The V gene's germline CDR1 is KGHSH and CDR2 LQKENI. CDR3 size: 16 residues. In DNA form, the CDR3 reads TGTGCCAGCTCACCAGGACGGGGAAACGGCGGCACTGAAGCTTTCTTT. This gives the protein CASSPGRGNGGTEAFF.

This clone showed up just once. This chain joins TRBV3-1 (or the pseudogene TRBV3-2) and TRBJ2-3; 8 bases match TRBD2. The V and J ends lost 5 bases and 6 bases, in that order; junction bases with no gene match: 7. The CDR3 spans 14 residues. In germline, CDR1 is LGHDT, CDR2 YNNKEL (reference sequence). The CDR3 is CASSWRTSWDTQYF. CDR3 DNA sequence: TGTGCCAGCAGCTGGAGGACTAGCTGGGATACGCAGTATTTT.

A word on this clone: Other DNA variants within this sample encode the same CDR3. The chain links TRBV3-1 (or the pseudogene TRBV3-2) to TRBJ2-1; no definite D call. Between the trimmed V and J ends, which lost 4 bases and 1 base, there was a span of 5 bases. The CDR3 loop spans 13 amino acids. Germline-derived CDR1 and CDR2 are LGHDT and YNNKEL (reference sequence). CDR3 in amino acids: CASSPSSYNEQFF. The DNA for the CDR3 is TGTGCCAGCAGCCCCTCGTCCTACAATGAGCAGTTCTTC.

The chain links TRBV4-2 to TRBJ1-4; 10 bases line up with TRBD1. V trimming: 4 bases; J trimming: 0 bases; junction bases outside the gene matches: 5. The CDR3 totals 17 residues. CDR1 is LGHNA and CDR2 is YNFKEQ in the germline V gene. CDR3 protein: CASSPRDRGATNEKLFF. In DNA, the CDR3 is TGTGCCAGCAGCCCGCGGGACAGGGGCGCAACTAATGAAAAACTGTTTTTT.

J is TRBJ1-6 and V is TRBV28; tentatively, D is TRBD1 (5 bases). The V gene's germline CDR1 is MDHEN and CDR2 SYDVKM. V was clipped by 7 bases and J by 3 bases, with 13 bases between them. There are 15 residues in the CDR3. CDR3 nucleotides: TGTGCCAGCACCAGGGTCGCCATCTATAATTCACCCCTCCACTTT. This sequence encodes CASTRVAIYNSPLHF.

The rearrangement uses TRBV29-1 and TRBJ1-1; 7 nucleotides line up with TRBD1. V was pared by 3 bases and J by 1 base, with 17 bases of the junction left unmatched. Germline CDR1 SQVTM, CDR2 ANQGSEA. The CDR3 contains 18 residues. CDR3 sequence (DNA): TGCAGCGTTGACGGTCGGCCGGAGACAGGGCGGGGGAACACTGAAGCTTTCTTT. Protein sequence: CSVDGRPETGRGNTEAFF.

The chain uses TRBV6-1 and TRBJ2-1; the D gene is possibly TRBD2 (6 bases). Germline CDR1 and CDR2: MNHNS and SASEGT. V lost 1 base and J lost 8, with 18 bases in between. The CDR3 runs 16 residues. Here the CDR3 reads CASSEVGSRGSDEQFF. The DNA of the CDR3 is TGTGCCAGCAGTGAAGTCGGGTCCCGGGGGTCGGATGAGCAGTTCTTC.

This chain links TRBV4-1 with TRBJ1-2, with 8 bases aligning to TRBD1. Germline trimming cut 0 bases from V and 8 bases from J; bases unmatched to any gene: 5. CDR3 length equals 14 residues. From germline, CDR1 is MGHRA and CDR2 YSYEKL. CDR3 region: CASSQDRGLGGYTF. CDR3 sequence (DNA): TGCGCCAGCAGCCAAGACAGGGGGCTTGGCGGCTACACCTTC.

The CDR3 nucleotides are TGTGCCAGTAGTGACGGGACAGGGATAAGCTCACCCCTCCACTTT. It specifies CASSDGTGISSPLHF. This chain links TRBV19 with TRBJ1-6; 9 nucleotides agree with TRBD1. From germline, CDR1 is LNHDA and CDR2 SQIVND (reference sequence). This CDR3 has 15 amino acids. V shed 5 bases and J 10 bases; nucleotides not matched to a gene: 9.

The rearrangement uses TRBV5-1 and TRBJ2-2; D remains ambiguous. The germline V gene has CDR1 SGHRS and CDR2 YFSETQ. This CDR3 is built from 13 residues. V was clipped by 7 bases and J by 2 bases, with 9 bases between them. The CDR3, as DNA: TGCGCCAGCTTCGAGCCCAACACCGGGGAGCTGTTTTTT. Translated: CASFEPNTGELFF. Based on the CDR3 plus reference TRBV5-1 and TRBJ2-2, the full variable domain is KAGVTQTPRYLIKTRGQQVTLSCSPISGHRSVSWYQQTPGQGLQFLFEYFSETQRNKGNFPGRFSGRQFSNSRSEMNVSTLELGDSALYLCASFEPNTGELFFGEGSRLTVL.